This TCR beta chain stems from a study of glioma-infiltrating T cells. The study's findings and limits: Very few CDR3 sequences were shared between tissue and blood. Above-expected tissue-blood divergence occurred in all gliomas, most in low-grade ones.

About this clonotype itself: Its antigen is currently unknown.

The CDR3 totals 14 residues. V was cut by 7 bases and J by 0 bases, with 13 bases left in between. CDR1 and CDR2 from the germline V gene are ENHRY and SYGVKD. The iRepertoire nested amplicon-rescue multiplex PCR amplified TCR alpha and beta CDR3s from RNA. One-step reverse transcription and amplification started from approximately 100-400 ng of tissue mRNA or PBMC total RNA. TCRdb re-analysed the multiplex PCR reads in MiXCR, keeping a single row per CDR3 protein. The sample has 95,000 to 150,000 distinct CDR3 sequences; roughly 23% are singletons. Material for sequencing was glioma tissue, nonneoplastic brain tissue, or PBMCs (not recorded which). The chain couples TRBV10-3 to TRBJ2-7; a possible D gene is TRBD1 (6 bases). This sequence originates from a human donor with low-grade glioma or glioblastoma, undergoing nonglioma brain surgery, or in good health (not recorded which). CDR3 nucleotides: TGTGCCATCAATGGGACACTAAGCTCCTACGAGCAGTACTTC. Translation: CAINGTLSSYEQYF.